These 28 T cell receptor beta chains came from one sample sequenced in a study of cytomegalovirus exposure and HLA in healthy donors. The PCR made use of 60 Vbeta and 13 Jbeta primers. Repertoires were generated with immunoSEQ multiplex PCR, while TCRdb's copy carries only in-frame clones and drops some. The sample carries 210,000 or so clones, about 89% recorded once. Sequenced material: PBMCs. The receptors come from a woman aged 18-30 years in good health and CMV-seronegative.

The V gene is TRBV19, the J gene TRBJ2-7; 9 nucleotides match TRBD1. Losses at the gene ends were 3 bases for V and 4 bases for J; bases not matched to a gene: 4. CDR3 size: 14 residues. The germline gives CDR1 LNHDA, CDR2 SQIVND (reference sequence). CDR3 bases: TGTGCCAGTAGTATCGGGACAGGGTATTACGAGCAGTACTTC. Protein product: CASSIGTGYYEQYF.

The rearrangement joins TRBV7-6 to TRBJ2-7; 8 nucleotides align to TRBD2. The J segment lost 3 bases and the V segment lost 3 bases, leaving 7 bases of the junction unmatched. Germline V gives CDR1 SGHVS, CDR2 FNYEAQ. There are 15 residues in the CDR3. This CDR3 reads CASSLQRERIYEQYF. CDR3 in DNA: TGTGCCAGCAGCTTGCAGCGGGAGAGAATCTACGAGCAGTACTTC.

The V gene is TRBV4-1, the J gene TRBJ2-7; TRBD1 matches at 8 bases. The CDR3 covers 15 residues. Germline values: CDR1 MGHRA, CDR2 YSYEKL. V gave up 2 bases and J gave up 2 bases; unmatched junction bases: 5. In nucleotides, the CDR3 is TGCGCCAGCAGCCAACCCGGGACAGGTACCTACGAGCAGTACTTC. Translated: CASSQPGTGTYEQYF.

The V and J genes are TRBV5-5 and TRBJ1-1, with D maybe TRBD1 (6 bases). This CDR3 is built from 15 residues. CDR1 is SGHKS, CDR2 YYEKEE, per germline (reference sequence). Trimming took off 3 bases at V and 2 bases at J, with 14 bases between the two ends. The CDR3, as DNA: TGTGCCAGCAGCTACTTTCTCAGGGGAAACACTGAAGCTTTCTTT. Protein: CASSYFLRGNTEAFF.

In DNA form, the CDR3 reads TGTGCCAGCAGTTTAATGGCAGTTAGCAATCAGCCCCAGCATTTT. Protein product: CASSLMAVSNQPQHF. The chain carries TRBV27 and TRBJ1-5; no clear D gene. The CDR3 covers 15 residues. Germline V gives CDR1 MNHEY, CDR2 SMNVEV (reference sequence). Trimming removed 2 bases from V and 0 bases from J, with 8 bases in between.

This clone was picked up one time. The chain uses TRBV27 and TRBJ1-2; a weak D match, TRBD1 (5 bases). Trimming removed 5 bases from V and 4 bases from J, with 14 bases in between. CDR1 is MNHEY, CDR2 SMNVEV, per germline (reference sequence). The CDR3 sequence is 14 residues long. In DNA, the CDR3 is TGTGCCAGCAGTCCCGTGTGGGGCCGCTATGGCTACACCTTC. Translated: CASSPVWGRYGYTF.

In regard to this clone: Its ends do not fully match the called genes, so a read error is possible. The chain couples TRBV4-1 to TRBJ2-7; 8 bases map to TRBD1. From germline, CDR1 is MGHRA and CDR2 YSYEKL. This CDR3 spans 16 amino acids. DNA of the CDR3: TGCGCCAGCAGCGAAGAGACCCAGGGGGCAGGCTACGAGCAGTACTTC. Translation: CASSEETQGAGYEQYF.

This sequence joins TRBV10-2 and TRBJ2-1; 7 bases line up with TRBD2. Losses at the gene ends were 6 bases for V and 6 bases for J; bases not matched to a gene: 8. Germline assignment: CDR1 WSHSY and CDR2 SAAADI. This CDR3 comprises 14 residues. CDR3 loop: CASSRLASLNEQFF. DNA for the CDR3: TGCGCCAGCAGCCGACTAGCATCCCTCAATGAGCAGTTCTTC.

CDR3 DNA: TGTGCCAGCAGGATTAGCGGGAGGTTGTACGAGCAGTACTTC. This translates into CASRISGRLYEQYF. The chain couples TRBV28 to TRBJ2-5; TRBD2 aligns across 10 bases. The end of the DNA aligns better with TRBJ2-7, so the J call may be wrong. From germline, CDR1 is MDHEN and CDR2 SYDVKM. The CDR3 covers 14 residues.

The CDR3 coding sequence is TGTGCCAGCAGCTTATCCACAGGCGAGCAGTACTTC. Residues: CASSLSTGEQYF. V is TRBV7-2 and J is TRBJ2-7, with D possibly matching TRBD1 (5 bases). Germline V gene sequence: CDR1 SGHTA, CDR2 FQGNSA. With 2 bases removed from V and 6 bases from J, the gap between germline ends came to 8 bases. The CDR3 is made up of 12 amino acids. Full variable domain (rest looked up from reference TRBV7-2 and TRBJ2-7): GAGVSQSPSNKVTEKGKDVELRCDPISGHTALYWYRQSLGQGLEFLIYFQGNSAPDKSGLPSDRFSAERTGGSVSTLTIQRTQQEDSAVYLCASSLSTGEQYFGPGTRLTVT.

The CDR3: CASSYLAEGGETQYF. CDR3 sequence (DNA): TGTGCCAGCAGTTACTTAGCGGAGGGGGGGGAGACCCAGTACTTC. The rearrangement joins TRBV6-6 to TRBJ2-5; TRBD2 might be the D (7 bases). Trimming removed 1 base from V and 5 bases from J, with 14 bases in between. This CDR3 is 15 amino acids long. Germline CDR1 is MNHNY and CDR2 is SVGAGI (reference sequence).

As DNA, the CDR3 is TGTGCCAGCAGCCGCACGATCTTGGACTCCCAGAACACTGAAGCTTTCTTT. This gives the protein CASSRTILDSQNTEAFF. This sequence joins TRBV7-9 and TRBJ1-1, with unresolved D. CDR3 length: 17 residues. Germline V gene data show CDR1 as SEHNR and CDR2 as FQNEAQ (reference sequence). Deletions cut 5 bases from V and 1 base from J, with 20 bases between.

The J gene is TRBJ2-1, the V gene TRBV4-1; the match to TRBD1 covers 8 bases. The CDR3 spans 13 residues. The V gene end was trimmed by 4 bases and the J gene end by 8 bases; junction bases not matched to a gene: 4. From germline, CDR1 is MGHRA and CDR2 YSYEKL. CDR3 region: CASSLLGQDEQFF. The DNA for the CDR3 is TGCGCCAGCAGCCTCCTGGGACAGGATGAGCAGTTCTTC.

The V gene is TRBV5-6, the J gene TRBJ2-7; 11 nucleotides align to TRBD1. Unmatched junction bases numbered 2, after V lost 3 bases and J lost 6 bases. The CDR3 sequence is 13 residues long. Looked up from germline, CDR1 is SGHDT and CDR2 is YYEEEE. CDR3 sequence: CASSWGTGGEQYF. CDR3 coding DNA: TGTGCCAGCAGCTGGGGGACAGGGGGCGAGCAGTACTTC.

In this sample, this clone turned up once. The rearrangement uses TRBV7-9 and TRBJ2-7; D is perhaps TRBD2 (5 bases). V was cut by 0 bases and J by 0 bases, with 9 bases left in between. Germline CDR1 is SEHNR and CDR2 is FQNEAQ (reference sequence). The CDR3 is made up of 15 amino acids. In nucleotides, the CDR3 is TGTGCCAGCAGCTTAGCCGAGGGCAGCTCCTACGAGCAGTACTTC. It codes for CASSLAEGSSYEQYF.

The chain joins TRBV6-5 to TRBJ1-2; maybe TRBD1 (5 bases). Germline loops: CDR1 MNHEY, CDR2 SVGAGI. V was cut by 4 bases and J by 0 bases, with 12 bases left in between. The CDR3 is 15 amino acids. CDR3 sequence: CASSSPTGPNYGYTF. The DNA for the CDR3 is TGTGCCAGCAGTTCCCCCACAGGTCCTAACTATGGCTACACCTTC.

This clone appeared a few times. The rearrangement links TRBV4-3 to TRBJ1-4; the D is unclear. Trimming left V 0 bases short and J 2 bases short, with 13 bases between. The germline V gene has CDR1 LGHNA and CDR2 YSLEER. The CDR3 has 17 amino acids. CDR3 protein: CASSQEGSGFTNEKLFF. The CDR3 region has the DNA TGCGCCAGCAGCCAAGAGGGATCGGGGTTCACTAATGAAAAACTGTTTTTT.

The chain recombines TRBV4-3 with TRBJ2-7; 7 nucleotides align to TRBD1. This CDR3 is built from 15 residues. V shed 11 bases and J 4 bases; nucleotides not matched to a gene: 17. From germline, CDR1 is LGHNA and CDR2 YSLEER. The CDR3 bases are TGCGCCCGACGACTCGTGGGTGGGACAGTTTACGAGCAGTACTTC. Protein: CARRLVGGTVYEQYF.

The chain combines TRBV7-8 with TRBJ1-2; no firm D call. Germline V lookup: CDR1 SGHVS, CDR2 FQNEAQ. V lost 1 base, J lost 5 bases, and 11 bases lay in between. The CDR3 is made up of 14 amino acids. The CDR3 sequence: CASSLGLGRYGYTF. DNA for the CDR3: TGTGCCAGCAGCTTAGGGTTAGGGAGGTATGGCTACACCTTC. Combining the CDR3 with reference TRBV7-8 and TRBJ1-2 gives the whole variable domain GAGVSQSPRYKVAKRGQDVALRCDPISGHVSLFWYQQALGQGPEFLTYFQNEAQLDKSGLPSDRFFAERPEGSVSTLKIQRTQQEDSAVYLCASSLGLGRYGYTFGSGTRLTVV.

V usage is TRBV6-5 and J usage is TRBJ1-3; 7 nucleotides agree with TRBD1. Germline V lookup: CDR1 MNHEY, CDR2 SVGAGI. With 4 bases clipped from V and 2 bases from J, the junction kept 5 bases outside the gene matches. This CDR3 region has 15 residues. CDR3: CASSSRQGAGNTIYF. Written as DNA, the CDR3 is TGTGCCAGCAGTTCCCGACAGGGTGCTGGAAACACCATATATTTT.

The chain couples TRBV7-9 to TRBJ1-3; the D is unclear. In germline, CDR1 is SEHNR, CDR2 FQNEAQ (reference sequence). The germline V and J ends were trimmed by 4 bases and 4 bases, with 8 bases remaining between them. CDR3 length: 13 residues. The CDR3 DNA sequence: TGTGCCAGCAGCTCGTTGGCCGGAAACACCATATATTTT. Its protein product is CASSSLAGNTIYF.

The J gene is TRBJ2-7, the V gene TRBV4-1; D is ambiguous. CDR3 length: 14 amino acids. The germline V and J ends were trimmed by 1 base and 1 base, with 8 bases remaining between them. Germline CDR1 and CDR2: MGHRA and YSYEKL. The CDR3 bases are TGCGCCAGCAGCCAAGTTAAAGCTTCCTACGAGCAGTACTTC. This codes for CASSQVKASYEQYF.

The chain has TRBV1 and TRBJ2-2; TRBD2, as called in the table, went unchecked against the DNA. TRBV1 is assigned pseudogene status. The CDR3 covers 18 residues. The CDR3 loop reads CTSSHRTSGRAHDGELFF. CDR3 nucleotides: TGCACCAGCAGCCACCGGACTAGCGGGAGGGCTCACGACGGGGAGCTGTTTTTT.

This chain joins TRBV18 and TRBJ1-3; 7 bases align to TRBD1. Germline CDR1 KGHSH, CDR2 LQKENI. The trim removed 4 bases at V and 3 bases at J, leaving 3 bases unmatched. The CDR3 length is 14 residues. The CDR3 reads CASSQGARGNTIYF. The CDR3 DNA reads TGTGCCAGCTCACAGGGGGCGCGTGGAAACACCATATATTTT.

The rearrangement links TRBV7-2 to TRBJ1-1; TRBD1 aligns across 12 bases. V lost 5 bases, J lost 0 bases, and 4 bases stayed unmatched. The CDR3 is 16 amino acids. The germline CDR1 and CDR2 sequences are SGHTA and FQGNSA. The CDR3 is CASSRDRGRVNTEAFF. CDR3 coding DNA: TGTGCCAGCAGCCGGGACAGGGGGCGCGTGAACACTGAAGCTTTCTTT. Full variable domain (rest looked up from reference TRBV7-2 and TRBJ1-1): GAGVSQSPSNKVTEKGKDVELRCDPISGHTALYWYRQSLGQGLEFLIYFQGNSAPDKSGLPSDRFSAERTGGSVSTLTIQRTQQEDSAVYLCASSRDRGRVNTEAFFGQGTRLTVV.

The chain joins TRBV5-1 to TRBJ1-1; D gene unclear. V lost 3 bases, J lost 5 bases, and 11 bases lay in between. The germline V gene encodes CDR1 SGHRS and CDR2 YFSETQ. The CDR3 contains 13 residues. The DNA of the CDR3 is TGCGCCAGCAGCTCCGACGGGTGGACTGAAGCTTTCTTT. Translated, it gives CASSSDGWTEAFF.

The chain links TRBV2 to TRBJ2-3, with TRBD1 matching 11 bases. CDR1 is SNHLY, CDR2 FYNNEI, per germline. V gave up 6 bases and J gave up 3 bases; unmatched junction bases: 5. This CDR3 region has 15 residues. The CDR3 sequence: CASRADRGRTDTQYF. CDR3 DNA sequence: TGTGCCAGCAGAGCGGACAGGGGGCGGACAGATACGCAGTATTTT.

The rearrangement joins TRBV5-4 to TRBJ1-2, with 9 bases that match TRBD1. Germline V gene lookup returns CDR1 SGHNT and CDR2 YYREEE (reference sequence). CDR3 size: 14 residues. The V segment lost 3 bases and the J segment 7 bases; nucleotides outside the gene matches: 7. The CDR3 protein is CASSSTGGAGGYTF. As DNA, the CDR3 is TGTGCCAGCAGCTCTACAGGGGGCGCGGGTGGCTACACCTTC.